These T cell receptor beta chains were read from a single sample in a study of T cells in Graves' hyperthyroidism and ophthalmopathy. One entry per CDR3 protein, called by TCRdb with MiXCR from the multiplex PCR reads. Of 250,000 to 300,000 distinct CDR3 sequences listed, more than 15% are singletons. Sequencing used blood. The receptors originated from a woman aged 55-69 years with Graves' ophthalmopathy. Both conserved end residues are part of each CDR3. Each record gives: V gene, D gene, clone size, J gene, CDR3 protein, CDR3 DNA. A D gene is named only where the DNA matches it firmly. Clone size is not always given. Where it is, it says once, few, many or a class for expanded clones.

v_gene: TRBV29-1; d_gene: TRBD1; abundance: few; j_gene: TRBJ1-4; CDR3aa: CSVPGQGDEKLFF; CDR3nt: TGCAGCGTTCCGGGACAGGGAGATGAAAAACTGTTTTTT
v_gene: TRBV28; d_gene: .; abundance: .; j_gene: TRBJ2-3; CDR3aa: CASTNARRGLWDTQYF; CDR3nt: TGTGCCAGCACCAACGCGAGGAGGGGGCTCTGGGATACGCAGTATTTT
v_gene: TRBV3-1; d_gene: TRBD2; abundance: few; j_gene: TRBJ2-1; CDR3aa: CASSQRALAGAGEQFF; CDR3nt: TGTGCCAGCAGCCAACGAGCGCTAGCGGGAGCTGGCGAGCAGTTCTTC
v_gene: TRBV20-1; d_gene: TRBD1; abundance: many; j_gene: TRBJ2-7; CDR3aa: CSARAGTGIYEQYF; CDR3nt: TGCAGTGCTAGAGCCGGGACAGGGATATACGAGCAGTACTTC
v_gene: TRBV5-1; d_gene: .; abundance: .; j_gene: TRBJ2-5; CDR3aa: CASSLMGGRETQYF; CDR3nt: TGCGCCAGCAGCTTGATGGGGGGTCGGGAGACCCAGTACTTC
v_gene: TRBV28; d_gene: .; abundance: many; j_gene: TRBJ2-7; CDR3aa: CASSFPGDTRGISYEQYF; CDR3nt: TGTGCCAGCAGTTTTCCAGGGGACACGCGTGGGATCTCCTACGAGCAGTACTTC
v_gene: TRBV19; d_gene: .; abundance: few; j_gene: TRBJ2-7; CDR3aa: CASSIFGRNGAYEQYF; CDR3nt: TGTGCCAGTAGTATATTCGGGAGAAACGGTGCCTACGAGCAGTACTTC
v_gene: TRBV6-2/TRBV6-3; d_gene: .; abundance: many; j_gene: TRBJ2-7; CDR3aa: CASSYFSTAYEQYF; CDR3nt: TGTGCCAGCAGTTACTTCTCGACAGCCTACGAGCAGTACTTC
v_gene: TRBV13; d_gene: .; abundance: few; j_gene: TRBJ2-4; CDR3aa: CASTRGVGTKNIQYF; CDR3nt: TGTGCCAGCACTCGGGGAGTGGGGACCAAAAACATTCAGTACTTC
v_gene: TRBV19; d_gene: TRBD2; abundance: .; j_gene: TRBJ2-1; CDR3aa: CASSPSGSNANEQFF; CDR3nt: TGTGCCAGTAGTCCTAGCGGGTCTAACGCCAATGAGCAGTTCTTC
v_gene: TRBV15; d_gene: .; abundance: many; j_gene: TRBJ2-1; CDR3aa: CATSRIAAPYNEQFF; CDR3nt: TGTGCCACCAGTCGGATAGCGGCCCCCTACAATGAGCAGTTCTTC
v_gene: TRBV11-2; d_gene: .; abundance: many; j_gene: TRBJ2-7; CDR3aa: CASSADRISYEQYF; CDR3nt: TGTGCCAGCAGCGCAGACAGGATCTCCTACGAGCAGTACTTC
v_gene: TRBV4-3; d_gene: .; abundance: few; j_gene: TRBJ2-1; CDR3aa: CASSQDADYFYNEQFF; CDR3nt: TGCGCCAGCAGCCAAGATGCGGATTATTTCTACAATGAGCAGTTCTTC
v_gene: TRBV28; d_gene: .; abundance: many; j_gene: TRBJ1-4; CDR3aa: CASSGRVMYITNEKLFF; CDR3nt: TGTGCCAGCAGTGGCAGGGTCATGTATATCACTAATGAAAAACTGTTTTTT
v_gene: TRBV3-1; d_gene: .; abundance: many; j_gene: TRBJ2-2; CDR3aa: CASSQEGDTGELFF; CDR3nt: TGTGCCAGCAGCCAAGAGGGGGACACCGGGGAGCTGTTTTTT
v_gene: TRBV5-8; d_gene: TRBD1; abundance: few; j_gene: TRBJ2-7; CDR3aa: CASSKGQGWAGEQYF; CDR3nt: TGTGCCAGCAGCAAGGGACAGGGATGGGCCGGCGAGCAGTACTTC
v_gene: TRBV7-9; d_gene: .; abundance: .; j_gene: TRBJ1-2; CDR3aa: CASSFHGGGALYGYTF; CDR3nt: TGTGCCAGCAGCTTCCACGGAGGGGGGGCCTTATATGGCTACACCTTC
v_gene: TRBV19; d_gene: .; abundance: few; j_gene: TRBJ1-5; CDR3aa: CASNPSRDNQPQHF; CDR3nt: TGTGCCAGTAACCCCAGTCGGGATAATCAGCCCCAGCATTTT
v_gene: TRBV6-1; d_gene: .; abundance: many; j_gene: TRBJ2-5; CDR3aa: CASSTDRGPKTQYF; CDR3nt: TGTGCCAGCAGTACGGACAGAGGGCCTAAGACCCAGTACTTC
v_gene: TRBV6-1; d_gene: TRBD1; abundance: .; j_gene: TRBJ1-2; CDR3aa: CASSEAGGGYTF; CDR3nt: TGTGCCAGCAGTGAGGCAGGGGGTGGCTACACCTTC
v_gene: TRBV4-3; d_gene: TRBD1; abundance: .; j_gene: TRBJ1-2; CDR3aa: CASSQVGTGEGYTF; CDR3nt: TGCGCCAGCAGCCAAGTCGGGACAGGAGAAGGCTACACCTTC
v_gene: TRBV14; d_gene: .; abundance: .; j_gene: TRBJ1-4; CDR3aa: CASSQDWGTNEKLFF; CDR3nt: TGTGCCAGCAGCCAAGATTGGGGAACTAATGAAAAACTGTTTTTT
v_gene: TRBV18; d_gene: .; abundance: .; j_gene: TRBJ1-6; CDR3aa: CASSRDATNSPLHF; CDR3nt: TGTGCCAGCTCACGGGACGCCACTAATTCACCCCTCCACTTT
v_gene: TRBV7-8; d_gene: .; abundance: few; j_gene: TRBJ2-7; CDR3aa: CASSLAWSYEQYF; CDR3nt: TGTGCCAGCAGCTTAGCGTGGTCCTACGAGCAGTACTTC
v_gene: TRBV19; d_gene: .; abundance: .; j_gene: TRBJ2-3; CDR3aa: CASSTPHTGVSTDTQYF; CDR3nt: TGTGCCAGTAGTACGCCCCACACAGGAGTTAGCACAGATACGCAGTATTTT
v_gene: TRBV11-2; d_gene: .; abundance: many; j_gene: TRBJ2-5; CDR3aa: CASSLDRVGIETQYF; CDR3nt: TGTGCCAGCAGCTTAGATCGTGTGGGTATAGAGACCCAGTACTTC
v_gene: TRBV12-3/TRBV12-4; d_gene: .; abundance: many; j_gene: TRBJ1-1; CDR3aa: CASTLGRLNTEAFF; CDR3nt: TGTGCCAGCACCCTGGGACGATTAAACACTGAAGCTTTCTTT
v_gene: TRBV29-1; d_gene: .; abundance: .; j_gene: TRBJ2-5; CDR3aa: CSVADETQYF; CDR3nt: TGCAGCGTTGCGGACGAGACCCAGTACTTC
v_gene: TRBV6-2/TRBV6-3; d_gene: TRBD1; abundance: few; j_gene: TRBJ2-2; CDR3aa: CASSPGQGVWVAGELFF; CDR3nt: TGTGCCAGCAGTCCAGGACAGGGCGTTTGGGTCGCCGGGGAGCTGTTTTTT
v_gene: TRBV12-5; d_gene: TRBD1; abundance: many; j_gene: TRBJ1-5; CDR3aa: CASGLGQGLPQHF; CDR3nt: TGTGCTAGTGGTTTGGGACAGGGATTGCCCCAGCATTTT
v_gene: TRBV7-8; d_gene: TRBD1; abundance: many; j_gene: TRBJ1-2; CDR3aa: CASSLSTGGGNGYTF; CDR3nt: TGTGCCAGCAGCTTATCGACAGGGGGCGGTAATGGCTACACCTTC
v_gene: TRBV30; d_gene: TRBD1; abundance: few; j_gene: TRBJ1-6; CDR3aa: CAWTPDRGGSYNSPLHF; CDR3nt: TGTGCCTGGACCCCGGACAGGGGAGGGTCCTATAATTCACCCCTCCACTTT
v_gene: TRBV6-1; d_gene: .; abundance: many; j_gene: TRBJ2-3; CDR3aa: CASSGRALSDTQYF; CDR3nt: TGTGCCAGCAGTGGCAGGGCCCTTTCAGATACGCAGTATTTT
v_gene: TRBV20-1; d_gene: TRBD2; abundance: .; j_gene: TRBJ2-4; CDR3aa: CSARGSGSGRAENIQYF; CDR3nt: TGCAGTGCTAGAGGGTCGGGTAGCGGGAGGGCAGAGAACATTCAGTACTTC
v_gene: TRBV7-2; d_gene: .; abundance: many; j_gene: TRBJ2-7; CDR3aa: CASSLVAGGNRDKYF; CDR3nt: .
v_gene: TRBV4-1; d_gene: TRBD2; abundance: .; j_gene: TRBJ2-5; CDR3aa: CASSQGALAGGTETQYF; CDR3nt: TGCGCCAGCAGCCAAGGGGCGCTAGCGGGAGGGACAGAGACCCAGTACTTC
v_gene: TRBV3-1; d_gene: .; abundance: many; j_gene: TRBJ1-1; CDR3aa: CASSQDGVGGTEAFF; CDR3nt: TGTGCCAGCAGCCAAGACGGAGTGGGTGGCACTGAAGCTTTCTTT
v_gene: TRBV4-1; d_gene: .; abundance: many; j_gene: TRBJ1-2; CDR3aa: CASSQGRAPGGYGYTF; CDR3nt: TGCGCCAGCAGCCAAGGGAGGGCCCCGGGTGGATATGGCTACACCTTC
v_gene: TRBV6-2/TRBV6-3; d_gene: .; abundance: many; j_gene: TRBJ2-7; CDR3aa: CASGKTLPYEQYF; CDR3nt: TGTGCCAGCGGGAAGACTTTACCCTACGAGCAGTACTTC
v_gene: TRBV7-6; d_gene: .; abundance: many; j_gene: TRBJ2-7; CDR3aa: CASSRFEGPYEQYF; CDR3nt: TGTGCCAGCAGCCGCTTTGAGGGGCCCTACGAGCAGTACTTC